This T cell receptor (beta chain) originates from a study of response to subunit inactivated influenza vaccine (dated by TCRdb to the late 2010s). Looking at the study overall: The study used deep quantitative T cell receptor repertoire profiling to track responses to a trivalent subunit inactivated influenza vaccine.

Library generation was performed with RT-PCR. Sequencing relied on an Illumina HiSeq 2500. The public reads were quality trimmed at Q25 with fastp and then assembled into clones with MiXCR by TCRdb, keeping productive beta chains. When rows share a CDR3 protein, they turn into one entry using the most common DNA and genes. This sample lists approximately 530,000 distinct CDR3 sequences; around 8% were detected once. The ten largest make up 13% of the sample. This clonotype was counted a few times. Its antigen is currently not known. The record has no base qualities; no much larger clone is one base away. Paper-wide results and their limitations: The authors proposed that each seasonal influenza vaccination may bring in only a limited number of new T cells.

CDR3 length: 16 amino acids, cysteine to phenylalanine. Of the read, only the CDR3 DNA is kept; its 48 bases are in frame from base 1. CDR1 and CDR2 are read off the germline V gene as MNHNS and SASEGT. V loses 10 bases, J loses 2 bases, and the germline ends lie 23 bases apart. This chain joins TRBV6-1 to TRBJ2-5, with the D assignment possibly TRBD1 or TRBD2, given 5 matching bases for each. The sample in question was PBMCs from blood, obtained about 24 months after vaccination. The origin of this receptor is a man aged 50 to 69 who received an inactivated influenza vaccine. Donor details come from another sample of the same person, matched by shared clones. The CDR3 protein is CATRLEGRTNQETQYF. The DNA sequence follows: TGTGCCACCCGGCTCGAGGGGAGAACGAATCAAGAGACCCAGTACTTC.